The entry below gives a single T cell receptor beta chain sequence along with its context. The data were obtained in a study of blood T cell repertoires in COVID-19. The assay was immunoSEQ multiplex PCR, and TCRdb's table has in-frame clones only and misses some. The sample records about 150,000 clones, 85% to 90% being singletons. The germline V gene has CDR1 SGDLS and CDR2 YYNGEE. Deletions cut 3 bases from V and 0 bases from J, with 9 bases between. This CDR3 comprises 14 residues. This TCR derives from an elderly woman with COVID-19, enrolled during active disease. The sequencing sample was made of peripheral blood. The chain employs TRBV9 and TRBJ1-1, with D perhaps matching TRBD1 (6 bases). CDR3 residues: CASSGAGVNTEAFF. In DNA form, the CDR3 reads TGTGCCAGCAGCGGGGCAGGGGTGAACACTGAAGCTTTCTTT.